These 12 T cell receptor beta chains originate from one sample sequenced in a study of control samples from healthy donors and cancer patients. The method was immunoSEQ multiplex PCR; TCRdb's version includes in-frame clones alone and lacks a portion of them. The data show 70,000 to 95,000 clones, roughly 92% seen once. The sample consisted of blood. The receptors stem from a woman aged 25 to 45 in good health.

This chain links TRBV7-3 with TRBJ2-1; 9 nucleotides align to TRBD2. Germline loops: CDR1 SGHTA, CDR2 FQGTGA. The CDR3 extends over 15 amino acids. Unmatched junction bases numbered 7, after V lost 4 bases and J lost 6 bases. The chain's CDR3 is CASSSLAGISNEQFF. Here the CDR3 DNA reads TGTGCCAGCAGCTCGCTAGCGGGGATATCCAATGAGCAGTTCTTC.

The rearrangement links TRBV10-3 to TRBJ1-4; D possibly corresponds to TRBD1 (6 bases). This CDR3 has 12 amino acids. CDR1 is ENHRY and CDR2 is SYGVKD in the germline V gene. V lost 3 bases and J lost 8, with 7 bases in between. CDR3 loop: CAISDGGEKLFF. In DNA, the CDR3 is TGTGCCATCAGTGATGGGGGCGAAAAACTGTTTTTT.

This sequence joins TRBV18 and TRBJ1-2; 10 bases agree with TRBD1. The CDR3 sequence is 13 residues long. Germline assignment: CDR1 KGHSH and CDR2 LQKENI. The V segment lost 1 base and the J segment 8 bases; nucleotides outside the gene matches: 1. The CDR3 protein is CASSPQTGGGYTF. Written as DNA, the CDR3 is TGTGCCAGCTCACCACAGACAGGGGGCGGCTACACCTTC.

The genes are TRBV30 and TRBJ1-2, with 7 bases lining up with TRBD1. Trimming at V came to 4 bases and at J to 6 bases, leaving 5 bases not matched to a gene. In germline, CDR1 is GTSNPN, CDR2 SVGIG (reference sequence). The CDR3 contains 12 residues. The CDR3 DNA sequence: TGTGCCTGGACCCCAGGGGGAGATGGCTACACCTTC. This gives the protein CAWTPGGDGYTF.

J is TRBJ2-7 and V is TRBV25-1; tentatively, D is TRBD2 (5 bases). This CDR3 spans 15 amino acids. V was pared by 3 bases and J by 3 bases, with 15 bases between. In germline, CDR1 is MGHDK, CDR2 SYGVNS. The CDR3 loop is CASSDGRRPVYEQYF. As DNA, the CDR3 is TGTGCCAGCAGTGATGGAAGGAGGCCAGTCTACGAGCAGTACTTC.

V and J are TRBV5-1 and TRBJ1-2, with 9 nucleotides matching TRBD1. Germline CDR1 and CDR2: SGHRS and YFSETQ. Unmatched junction bases numbered 6, after V lost 4 bases and J lost 8 bases. CDR3 length: 13 amino acids. CDR3 nucleotide sequence: TGCGCCAGCAGCGCCGGGACAGGGTACGGCTACACCTTC. Translation gives CASSAGTGYGYTF. The full variable domain, in which reference TRBV5-1 and TRBJ1-2 provide the parts outside the CDR3, is KAGVTQTPRYLIKTRGQQVTLSCSPISGHRSVSWYQQTPGQGLQFLFEYFSETQRNKGNFPGRFSGRQFSNSRSEMNVSTLELGDSALYLCASSAGTGYGYTFGSGTRLTVV.

The chain carries TRBV7-6 and TRBJ2-3; no clear D. The ends were cut back, 0 bases at V and 4 bases at J, with 8 bases in the middle. The CDR3 totals 14 residues. Germline CDR1 is SGHVS and CDR2 is FNYEAQ. The CDR3 loop reads CASSLAPSPDTQYF. Here the CDR3 DNA reads TGTGCCAGCAGCTTAGCACCAAGTCCAGATACGCAGTATTTT.

The chain employs TRBV11-2 and TRBJ2-1, with 11 bases matching TRBD2. CDR1 is SGHAT, CDR2 FQNNGV, per germline. The CDR3 spans 14 residues. V trimming: 1 base; J trimming: 8 bases; junction bases outside the gene matches: 1. The chain's CDR3 is CASSLVLAGDEQFF. For the CDR3, the DNA is TGTGCCAGCAGCTTAGTACTAGCGGGAGATGAGCAGTTCTTC. Complete variable domain (other parts from reference TRBV11-2 and TRBJ2-1): EAGVAQSPRYKIIEKRQSVAFWCNPISGHATLYWYQQILGQGPKLLIQFQNNGVVDDSQLPKDRFSAERLKGVDSTLKIQPAKLEDSAVYLCASSLVLAGDEQFFGPGTRLTVL.

This chain joins TRBV6-5 and TRBJ2-2; D gene unclear. In germline, CDR1 is MNHEY, CDR2 SVGAGI. The CDR3 consists of 13 residues. Deletions cut 6 bases from V and 5 bases from J, with 10 bases between. The DNA of the CDR3 is TGTGCCAGCAGACAGACTTTAACCGGGGAGCTGTTTTTT. Amino acid sequence: CASRQTLTGELFF.

This rearrangement joins TRBV5-1 to TRBJ1-2; D not certain. This CDR3 has 11 amino acids. Between the trimmed V and J ends, which lost 3 bases and 8 bases, there was a span of 8 bases. The germline V gene has CDR1 SGHRS and CDR2 YFSETQ. For the CDR3, the DNA is TGCGCCAGCAGCTCCTCAGCGGGCTACACCTTC. Protein: CASSSSAGYTF.

This chain links TRBV18 with TRBJ2-2; D assignment may be TRBD1 or TRBD2 (6 bases each). Germline CDR1 KGHSH, CDR2 LQKENI. V shed 2 bases and J shed 1 base, with 8 bases lying between them. The CDR3 extends over 15 amino acids. The DNA of the CDR3 is TGTGCCAGCTCACCAGGGGGGCAGAACACCGGGGAGCTGTTTTTT. This codes for CASSPGGQNTGELFF.

The chain combines TRBV27 with TRBJ2-7, with D hard to call. The CDR3 sequence is 15 residues long. V dropped 7 bases and J dropped 1 base, with 17 bases sitting between them. The germline CDR1 and CDR2 sequences are MNHEY and SMNVEV (reference sequence). As DNA, the CDR3 is TGTGCCAGCACGTCCCTGGCTAGTGGATCCTACGAGCAGTACTTC. It specifies CASTSLASGSYEQYF.